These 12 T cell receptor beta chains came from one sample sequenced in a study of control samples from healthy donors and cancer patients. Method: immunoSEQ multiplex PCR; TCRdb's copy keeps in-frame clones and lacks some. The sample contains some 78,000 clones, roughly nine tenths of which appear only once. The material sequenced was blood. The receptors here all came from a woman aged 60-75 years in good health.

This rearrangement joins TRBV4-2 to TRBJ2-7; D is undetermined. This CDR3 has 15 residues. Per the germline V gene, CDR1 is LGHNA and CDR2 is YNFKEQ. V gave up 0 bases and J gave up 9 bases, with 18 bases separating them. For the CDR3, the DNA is TGTGCCAGCAGCCAAGACGAGAACTCCATGATTGCGCAGTACTTC. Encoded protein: CASSQDENSMIAQYF.

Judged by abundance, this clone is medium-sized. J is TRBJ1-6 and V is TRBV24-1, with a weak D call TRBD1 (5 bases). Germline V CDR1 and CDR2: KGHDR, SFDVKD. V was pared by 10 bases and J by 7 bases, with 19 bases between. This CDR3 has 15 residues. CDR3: CATSNRGAGNSPLHF. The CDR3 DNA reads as TGTGCCACAAGTAATAGGGGTGCAGGGAATTCACCCCTCCACTTT.

CDR3 DNA sequence: TGTGCCAGCAGTCCACGGATTAGCGGGAGCAATGAGCAGTTCTTC. It codes for CASSPRISGSNEQFF. The chain joins TRBV3-1 (or the pseudogene TRBV3-2) to TRBJ2-1; 9 nucleotides agree with TRBD2. This CDR3 is 15 amino acids long. The J segment lost 6 bases and the V segment lost 6 bases, leaving 9 bases of the junction unmatched. Germline values: CDR1 LGHDT, CDR2 YNNKEL (reference sequence).

The CDR3 DNA is TGTGCCAGCTCCCCGGGCGCAGCCGGGGAGCTGTTTTTT. It encodes CASSPGAAGELFF. The chain uses TRBV18 and TRBJ2-2, with D unresolved. Germline lookup yields CDR1 KGHSH and CDR2 LQKENI. This CDR3 spans 13 amino acids. The ends were cut back, 6 bases at V and 6 bases at J, with 11 bases in the middle.

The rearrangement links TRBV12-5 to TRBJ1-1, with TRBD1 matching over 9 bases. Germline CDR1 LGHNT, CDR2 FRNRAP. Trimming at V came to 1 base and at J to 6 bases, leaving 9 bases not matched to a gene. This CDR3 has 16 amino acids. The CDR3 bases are TGTGCTAGTGGTTTGGCCTTCGGGACAGGGCTAGCTGAAGCTTTCTTT. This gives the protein CASGLAFGTGLAEAFF. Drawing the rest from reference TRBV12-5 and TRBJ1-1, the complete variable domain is DARVTQTPRHKVTEMGQEVTMRCQPILGHNTVFWYRQTMMQGLELLAYFRNRAPLDDSGMPKDRFSAEMPDATLATLKIQPSEPRDSAVYFCASGLAFGTGLAEAFFGQGTRLTVV.

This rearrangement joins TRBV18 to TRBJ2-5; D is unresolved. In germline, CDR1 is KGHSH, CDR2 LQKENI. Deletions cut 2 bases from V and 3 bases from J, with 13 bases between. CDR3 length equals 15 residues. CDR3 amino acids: CASSPVPGWEETQYF. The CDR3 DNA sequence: TGTGCCAGCTCACCAGTGCCCGGGTGGGAAGAGACCCAGTACTTC.

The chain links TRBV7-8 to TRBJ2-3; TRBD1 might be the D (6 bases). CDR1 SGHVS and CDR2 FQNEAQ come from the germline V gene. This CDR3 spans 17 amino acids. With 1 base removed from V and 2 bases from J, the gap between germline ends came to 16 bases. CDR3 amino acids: CASSLGASGHLTDTQYF. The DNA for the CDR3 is TGTGCCAGCAGCTTAGGAGCCTCGGGACACCTCACAGATACGCAGTATTTT.

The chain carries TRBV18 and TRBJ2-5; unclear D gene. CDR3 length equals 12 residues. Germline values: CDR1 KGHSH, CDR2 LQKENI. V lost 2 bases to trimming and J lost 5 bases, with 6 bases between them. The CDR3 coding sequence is TGTGCCAGCTCACCAGCGAGGGAGACCCAGTACTTC. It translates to CASSPARETQYF.

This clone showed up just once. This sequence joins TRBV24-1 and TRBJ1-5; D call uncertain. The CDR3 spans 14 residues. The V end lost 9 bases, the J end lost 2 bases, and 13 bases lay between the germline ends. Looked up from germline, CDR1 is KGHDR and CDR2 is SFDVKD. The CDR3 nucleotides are TGTGCCACCCCCTTTGGCTGGGGCAATCAGCCCCAGCATTTT. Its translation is CATPFGWGNQPQHF.

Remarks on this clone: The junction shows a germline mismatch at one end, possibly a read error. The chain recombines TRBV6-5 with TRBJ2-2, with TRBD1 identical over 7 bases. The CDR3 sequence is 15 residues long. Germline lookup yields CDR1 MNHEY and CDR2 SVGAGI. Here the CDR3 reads CARGRNRGLNRGAVF. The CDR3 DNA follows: TGTGCCAGGGGACGTAACAGGGGTTTGAACCGGGGAGCTGTTTTT.

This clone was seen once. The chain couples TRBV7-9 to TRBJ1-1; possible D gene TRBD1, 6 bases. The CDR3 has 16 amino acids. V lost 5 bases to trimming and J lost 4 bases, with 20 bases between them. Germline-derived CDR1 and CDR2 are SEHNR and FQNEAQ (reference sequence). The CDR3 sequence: CASSPRWGEGGTEAFF. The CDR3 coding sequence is TGTGCCAGCAGCCCACGCTGGGGGGAAGGGGGCACTGAAGCTTTCTTT.

CDR3 in amino acids: CASRGRVNTEAFF. The DNA of the CDR3 is TGCGCCAGCAGGGGCAGGGTGAACACTGAAGCTTTCTTT. V and J are TRBV10-2 and TRBJ1-1; D is perhaps TRBD1 (5 bases). Deletions cut 6 bases from V and 0 bases from J, with 8 bases between. The CDR3 spans 13 residues. Per germline, CDR1 WSHSY and CDR2 SAAADI.